This record covers a single T cell receptor (beta chain). Its matching antigen is unknown. One entry per CDR3 protein results from TCRdb running MiXCR on the multiplex PCR reads. Seen here are some 140,000 distinct CDR3 sequences, around 20% observed once, and the top ten hold around 2.7%. The data belong to a study of breast tumors, draining lymph nodes, adjacent tissues. Axillary draining lymph nodes of breast cancer patients supplied the node samples. Study observations and caveats: Most tumor T cells seemingly derive from lymph node, then expand in tumor. Compared with basal-like, luminal-like tumors shared significantly more repertoire with nontumor tissue. Tumors had less TCR diversity than lymph nodes, more than nontumor tissue.

The CDR3 runs 13 residues. V was trimmed by 3 bases and J by 0 bases, leaving 5 bases between them. The V gene's germline CDR1 is ENHRY and CDR2 SYGVKD. The origin of this receptor is a female donor with breast cancer. Some clones in this sample may be carry-over from other donors' samples. The sequenced sample was axillary lymph node tissue. This rearrangement joins TRBV10-3 to TRBJ1-1, with D hard to call. CDR3 in DNA: TGTGCCATCAGTGAAGGAGTGAACACTGAAGCTTTCTTT. Translation gives CAISEGVNTEAFF.